By share, the clone carrying this T cell receptor (beta chain) ranks as medium-sized (0.01 to 0.1%). Antigen unknown. The TCR beta CDR3 region underwent multiplex PCR amplification with 32 V and 13 J primers. In TCRdb, the multiplex PCR reads were re-called with MiXCR into one record per CDR3 protein. The data hold about 3,200 distinct CDR3 sequences, with under 25% observed a single time. V gave up 3 bases and J gave up 1 base, with 15 bases separating them. In germline, CDR1 is KGHSH, CDR2 LQKENI. CDR3 length: 16 amino acids. The data are from a study of immune heterogeneity within non-small cell lung tumors. At the level of the study: It was found that the tumors were a handful of squamous cell carcinomas, under 13 non-squamous carcinomas and 1 not otherwise specified. Study-wide results and limits: Largely, high-frequency T-cell receptor beta clonotypes differed from one individual patient to another. Different tumor locations in one patient shared dominant CDR3 beta clonotypes yet harbored unique high-frequency clones.

The template consisted of bulk tumor genomic DNA, with roughly 0.55 ug used per sample. Surgeons took several biopsies per primary tumor, spaced far apart, during surgery. Curative surgical treatment was performed in patients who had newly diagnosed, untreated non-small cell lung cancer. Patients with newly diagnosed non-small cell lung cancer who underwent surgery with curative intent served as donors. The material sequenced was lung tumor tissue. This clonotype was sampled from a man aged 55 to 69 with non-small cell lung cancer. This rearrangement joins TRBV18 to TRBJ1-1; the D gene is possibly TRBD1 (5 bases). CDR3 sequence (DNA): TGTGCCAGCTCACCTATTCAGGGTCCGGCGAACACTGAAGCTTTCTTT. It specifies CASSPIQGPANTEAFF.